These 5 T cell receptor beta chains were sequenced from one sample in a study of blood T cell repertoires in COVID-19. Sequencing was performed with immunoSEQ multiplex PCR; in TCRdb, only in-frame clones are kept and a portion is missing. The sample shows about 180,000 clones, approximately 88% of them seen only once. Sequencing was done on a sample of peripheral blood. The receptors originated from a woman aged 25 to 39 with acute or convalescent COVID-19.

J is TRBJ2-1 and V is TRBV3-1 (or the pseudogene TRBV3-2); 7 nucleotides align to TRBD2. The V gene's germline CDR1 is LGHDT and CDR2 YNNKEL (reference sequence). This CDR3 has 14 amino acids. V gave up 9 bases and J gave up 5 bases; unmatched junction bases: 10. CDR3: CARRGRTRHNEQFF. The CDR3, as DNA: TGTGCCAGGAGGGGCCGGACTAGACACAATGAGCAGTTCTTC.

The chain combines TRBV5-1 with TRBJ2-5, with 7 bases fitting TRBD2. The CDR3 totals 13 residues. The germline gives CDR1 SGHRS, CDR2 YFSETQ. Unmatched junction bases numbered 3, after V lost 7 bases and J lost 0 bases. The CDR3 DNA follows: TGCGCCAGCGGACTAGAAGACCAAGAGACCCAGTACTTC. Translated, it gives CASGLEDQETQYF.

This chain links TRBV2 with TRBJ2-3, with D perhaps TRBD2 (6 bases). V gave up 0 bases and J gave up 2 bases, with 21 bases separating them. The CDR3 runs to 19 residues. Germline loops: CDR1 SNHLY, CDR2 FYNNEI. CDR3 sequence reads: CASSEALAGYLGATDTQYF. The CDR3 nucleotides are TGTGCCAGCAGTGAAGCGCTTGCGGGATACCTAGGGGCCACAGATACGCAGTATTTT. The complete variable domain, with remaining parts taken from reference TRBV2 and TRBJ2-3, reads EPEVTQTPSHQVTQMGQEVILRCVPISNHLYFYWYRQILGQKVEFLVSFYNNEISEKSEIFDDQFSVERPDGSNFTLKIRSTKLEDSAMYFCASSEALAGYLGATDTQYFGPGTRLTVL.

The rearrangement uses TRBV5-1 and TRBJ2-3; TRBD2 is a possible D gene (6 bases). Trimming pared 0 bases from V and 1 base from J, leaving 9 bases between. Germline CDR1 and CDR2: SGHRS and YFSETQ. This CDR3 spans 15 amino acids. DNA for the CDR3: TGCGCCAGCAGCTTGGGACTAGGAGGCACAGATACGCAGTATTTT. This sequence encodes CASSLGLGGTDTQYF.

The rearrangement joins TRBV6-1 to TRBJ1-6; D is possibly TRBD1 (6 bases). This CDR3 is built from 15 residues. The germline V and J ends were trimmed by 1 base and 7 bases, with 11 bases remaining between them. Germline-derived CDR1 and CDR2 are MNHNS and SASEGT. In nucleotides, the CDR3 is TGTGCCAGCAGTGAAGTCGGACAGAACAATTCACCCCTCCACTTT. Translating it yields CASSEVGQNNSPLHF.